These T cell receptor beta chains were read from a single sample in a study of T-cell reconstitution after alpha-beta-depleted transplantation in children. TCRdb reprocessed the PCR reads with MiXCR, giving one entry per CDR3 protein. The sample holds hundreds of thousands of distinct CDR3 sequences, around 15% seen once. Specimen: PBMCs, mostly from graft donor cells, collected 360 days after TCRalphabeta/CD19-depleted stem cell transplant. These receptors all stem from a boy under two years old who had a stem cell transplant for Wiskott-Aldrich syndrome, so the T cells may come from the graft donor. CDR3s include the opening cysteine and the closing phenylalanine or tryptophan.

J gene: TRBJ1-5; V gene: TRBV12-3/TRBV12-4; CDR3 protein: CASSLGQGSGGNQPQHF
J gene: TRBJ1-1; V gene: TRBV5-1; CDR3 protein: CASSLIQGGTEAFF
J gene: TRBJ2-3; V gene: TRBV7-9; CDR3 protein: CASSPDRGRGADTQYF
J gene: TRBJ2-3; V gene: TRBV10-3; CDR3 protein: CAISINKVPRLADTQYF
J gene: TRBJ1-1; V gene: TRBV20-1; CDR3 protein: CSAFTNTEAFF
J gene: TRBJ2-3; V gene: TRBV20-1; CDR3 protein: CSAISGTSAADTQYF
J gene: TRBJ2-1; V gene: TRBV5-1; CDR3 protein: CASSLDPGAVNEQFF
J gene: TRBJ1-1; V gene: TRBV12-3/TRBV12-4; CDR3 protein: CASRRTGNTEAFF
J gene: TRBJ2-1; V gene: TRBV11-2; CDR3 protein: CASSLGGVSYNEQFF
J gene: TRBJ2-5; V gene: TRBV5-1; CDR3 protein: CASRRDYQETQYF
J gene: TRBJ2-3; V gene: TRBV3-1; CDR3 protein: CASSPTWGSTDTQYF
J gene: TRBJ2-2; V gene: TRBV28; CDR3 protein: CASVGTGARANTGELFF
J gene: TRBJ2-7; V gene: TRBV28; CDR3 protein: CASSFPGTTYEQYF
J gene: TRBJ2-5; V gene: TRBV5-1; CDR3 protein: CASSLAGSKETQYF
J gene: TRBJ2-7; V gene: TRBV29-1; CDR3 protein: CSVSGVRGTSYEQYF
J gene: TRBJ2-7; V gene: TRBV27; CDR3 protein: CASSLSRGRPYEQYF
J gene: TRBJ2-7; V gene: TRBV7-2; CDR3 protein: CASSLDRQTSYEQYF
J gene: TRBJ2-5; V gene: TRBV7-9; CDR3 protein: CASSFWTIQETQYF
J gene: TRBJ2-7; V gene: TRBV4-1; CDR3 protein: CASSQVPGQLYEQYF
J gene: TRBJ2-6; V gene: TRBV7-9; CDR3 protein: CASSANGGANVLTF
J gene: TRBJ2-1; V gene: TRBV5-6; CDR3 protein: CASSLALAGNEQFF
J gene: TRBJ2-7; V gene: TRBV10-3; CDR3 protein: CAIREGTTYEQYF
J gene: TRBJ1-5; V gene: TRBV25-1; CDR3 protein: CASSVRGDQPQHF
J gene: TRBJ2-7; V gene: TRBV14; CDR3 protein: CASSQDPGGQYNEQYF
J gene: TRBJ1-2; V gene: TRBV20-1; CDR3 protein: CSASDRVGYGYTF
J gene: TRBJ2-7; V gene: TRBV10-3; CDR3 protein: CAIKGEATSYEQYF
J gene: TRBJ1-2; V gene: TRBV24-1; CDR3 protein: CATSDQSMSYTF
J gene: TRBJ2-7; V gene: TRBV29-1; CDR3 protein: CSVAGTGTYEQYF
J gene: TRBJ2-5; V gene: TRBV28; CDR3 protein: CASSFSASGRSRETQYF
J gene: TRBJ1-4; V gene: TRBV28; CDR3 protein: CASSPLNPRGKLFF
J gene: TRBJ2-2; V gene: TRBV2; CDR3 protein: CASSEARATGELFF
J gene: TRBJ2-5; V gene: TRBV12-3/TRBV12-4; CDR3 protein: CASSPTGDLETQYF
J gene: TRBJ2-5; V gene: TRBV6-5; CDR3 protein: CASSYRLAGVGETQYF
J gene: TRBJ1-1; V gene: TRBV30; CDR3 protein: CAWSSQANTEAFF
J gene: TRBJ1-1; V gene: TRBV10-2; CDR3 protein: CASTGTQNTEAFF
J gene: TRBJ1-4; V gene: TRBV5-1; CDR3 protein: CASTFRDRNEKLFF
J gene: TRBJ2-5; V gene: TRBV5-1; CDR3 protein: CASSLGLTRGDPFQYF
J gene: TRBJ2-7; V gene: TRBV12-3/TRBV12-4; CDR3 protein: CASSFNRVHYEQYF
J gene: TRBJ2-2; V gene: TRBV5-1; CDR3 protein: CASSPTGVSTGELFF
J gene: TRBJ2-7; V gene: TRBV28; CDR3 protein: CASSFYRGGTYEQYF
J gene: TRBJ2-7; V gene: TRBV28; CDR3 protein: CASSLFLGKGVGQVGLSSYEQYF
J gene: TRBJ2-3; V gene: TRBV7-9; CDR3 protein: CASSPRGAGTDTQYF
J gene: TRBJ2-1; V gene: TRBV24-1; CDR3 protein: CATSDFTRDGNNEQFF
J gene: TRBJ2-2; V gene: TRBV5-5; CDR3 protein: CASETGAVTGELFF
J gene: TRBJ2-5; V gene: TRBV12-3/TRBV12-4; CDR3 protein: CASSLRGQGDQETQYF
J gene: TRBJ2-1; V gene: TRBV15; CDR3 protein: CATSSIQGGNEQFF
J gene: TRBJ2-5; V gene: TRBV14; CDR3 protein: CASSQDTEGTQYF
J gene: TRBJ2-7; V gene: TRBV5-1; CDR3 protein: CASSNHGTSNEQYF
J gene: TRBJ2-7; V gene: TRBV27; CDR3 protein: CASRKGTGRTYEQYF
J gene: TRBJ2-1; V gene: TRBV7-9; CDR3 protein: CASSPGTQPLHEQFF
J gene: TRBJ2-7; V gene: TRBV14; CDR3 protein: CASSQDLTRGHEQYF
J gene: TRBJ2-7; V gene: TRBV18; CDR3 protein: CASSPNLARRYEQYF
J gene: TRBJ2-5; V gene: TRBV13; CDR3 protein: CASSLYVGAGETQYF
J gene: TRBJ2-5; V gene: TRBV6-5; CDR3 protein: CASSYHKGGRETQYF
J gene: TRBJ2-1; V gene: TRBV9; CDR3 protein: CASSVDRLAGVDEQFF
J gene: TRBJ1-5; V gene: TRBV12-3/TRBV12-4; CDR3 protein: CASSSRQGDQPQHF
J gene: TRBJ2-1; V gene: TRBV4-1; CDR3 protein: CASSQSTFYNEQFF
J gene: TRBJ2-3; V gene: TRBV12-3/TRBV12-4; CDR3 protein: CASSWTSGRTQYF
J gene: TRBJ1-5; V gene: TRBV28; CDR3 protein: CASSSMRRPQHF
J gene: TRBJ2-5; V gene: TRBV6-5; CDR3 protein: CASSYSTSGQETQYF